A single sample gave rise to the 25 T cell receptor beta chains below, sequenced in a study of blood T cells in healthy people across ages. With a J-beta primer mix and a sample-barcoded 5' primer, a second PCR ran about 7 to 12 cycles. MiXCR, applied by TCRdb to the 5' RACE reads, yields one record per CDR3 protein. The table shows some 900,000 distinct CDR3 sequences, with roughly 52% occurring only once. Sample: blood. Every receptor here comes from a man in his thirties or forties in good health.

The gene calls are TRBV4-1 and TRBJ2-5, with 13 bases identical to TRBD2. Looked up from germline, CDR1 is MGHRA and CDR2 is YSYEKL. Unmatched junction bases numbered 6, after V lost 1 base and J lost 1 base. CDR3 size: 18 residues. CDR3 loop: CASSQVPRTSGGQETQYF. CDR3 coding DNA: TGCGCCAGCAGCCAAGTGCCCAGGACTAGCGGGGGCCAAGAGACCCAGTACTTC.

This clonotype was detected once. V usage is TRBV2 and J usage is TRBJ1-1; D unresolved. There are 16 residues in the CDR3. CDR1 and CDR2 (germline): SNHLY, FYNNEI. V lost 1 base and J 6 bases, leaving 18 bases between the germline ends. The CDR3 sequence is CASSEDGPPNGAEAFF. The CDR3 DNA follows: TGTGCCAGCAGTGAAGATGGACCCCCAAACGGCGCTGAAGCTTTCTTT.

CDR3 sequence reads: CASRGIDRGQGEQYF. DNA for the CDR3: TGCGCCAGCAGGGGAATTGACAGGGGACAAGGAGAGCAGTACTTC. The chain couples TRBV5-1 to TRBJ2-7, with TRBD1 matching 8 bases. Germline-derived CDR1 and CDR2 are SGHRS and YFSETQ. The V and J ends lost 5 bases and 7 bases, in that order; junction bases with no gene match: 14. The CDR3 is 15 amino acids.

This clonotype was recorded only once. This sequence joins TRBV4-1 and TRBJ1-5; D is uncertain. From germline, CDR1 is MGHRA and CDR2 YSYEKL. The CDR3 spans 15 residues. With 0 bases removed from V and 1 base from J, the gap between germline ends came to 7 bases. The CDR3 spells CASSQDHSSNQPQHF. The CDR3 DNA reads TGCGCCAGCAGCCAAGATCACTCGAGCAATCAGCCCCAGCATTTT.

The chain recombines TRBV5-8 with TRBJ2-3, with D perhaps being TRBD1 or TRBD2 (5 bases each). Trimming left V 0 bases short and J 2 bases short, with 13 bases between. The length of the CDR3 is 16 residues. The V gene's germline CDR1 is SGHTS and CDR2 YDEGEE. The CDR3 coding sequence is TGTGCCAGCAGCTTGGGTCGGGACCCCATCACAGATACGCAGTATTTT. This gives the protein CASSLGRDPITDTQYF.

This clonotype has only a few counts. The chain is built from TRBV14 and TRBJ2-7; no firm D call. Germline assignment: CDR1 SGHDN and CDR2 FVKESK. V lost 1 base to trimming and J lost 7 bases, with 14 bases between them. The CDR3 spans 14 residues. CDR3 residues: CASSQVDAVGEQYF. The CDR3 nucleotides are TGTGCCAGCAGCCAAGTGGACGCGGTGGGTGAGCAGTACTTC.

V gene TRBV6-6 combines with J gene TRBJ2-7; TRBD1 agrees at 9 bases. The junction had 16 bases not matched to a gene; V was cut back by 10 bases and J by 6 bases. Germline V lookup: CDR1 MNHNY, CDR2 SVGAGI (reference sequence). The CDR3 is 15 residues long. The CDR3 loop is CANSYSTQGAGEQYF. The DNA of the CDR3 is TGTGCCAACAGCTACAGTACACAGGGGGCTGGCGAGCAGTACTTC.

This clonotype was seen a handful of times. V usage is TRBV27 and J usage is TRBJ2-7; TRBD2 matches 8 bases. Germline CDR1 MNHEY, CDR2 SMNVEV (reference sequence). The CDR3 spans 16 residues. J gave up 10 bases and V 6 bases, and 20 bases lay outside the gene matches. DNA of the CDR3: TGTGCCAGCAGCTTTCCCCAGCTAGCGGGCCTACGAGCTCAGTACTTC. It codes for CASSFPQLAGLRAQYF.

The chain combines TRBV6-2 or TRBV6-3 with TRBJ2-5; 7 positions agree with TRBD1. J was trimmed by 11 bases and V by 4 bases; bases with no gene match: 16. This CDR3 region has 15 residues. The germline V gene has CDR1 MNHEY and CDR2 SVGEGT. The CDR3 DNA follows: TGTGCCAGCAGTTCTCCGACAGGGAGCGTCGGTGAGCAGTACTTC. Encoded protein: CASSSPTGSVGEQYF.

The chain combines TRBV5-1 with TRBJ2-3; D may correspond to TRBD1 or TRBD2 (6 bases each). Germline V gives CDR1 SGHRS, CDR2 YFSETQ. V lost 0 bases, J lost 2 bases, and 13 bases lay in between. The CDR3 length is 16 residues. Written as DNA, the CDR3 is TGCGCCAGCAGCTTGGGTCGGGGGCCCACCACAGATACGCAGTATTTT. Residues: CASSLGRGPTTDTQYF.

This clonotype has just a few counts. This sequence joins TRBV6-5 and TRBJ2-5; D possibly matches TRBD1 or TRBD2 (5 bases each). CDR1 is MNHEY and CDR2 is SVGAGI in the germline V gene. The germline V and J ends were trimmed by 4 bases and 0 bases, with 9 bases remaining between them. The CDR3 totals 14 residues. The CDR3 DNA follows: TGTGCCAGCAGTTGGGACGGTAACCAAGAGACCCAGTACTTC. This translates into CASSWDGNQETQYF.

The rearrangement uses TRBV15 and TRBJ2-5; the D is unclear. The CDR3 has 13 amino acids. The germline CDR1 and CDR2 sequences are LNHNV and YYDKDF (reference sequence). The ends were cut back, 6 bases at V and 5 bases at J, with 13 bases in the middle. The CDR3 protein is CATRLLGWETQYF. For the CDR3, the DNA is TGTGCCACCAGGCTCCTAGGGTGGGAGACCCAGTACTTC.

The rearrangement links TRBV27 to TRBJ1-2; D ambiguous. Germline CDR1 MNHEY, CDR2 SMNVEV (reference sequence). There are 13 residues in the CDR3. V dropped 1 base and J dropped 2 bases, with 5 bases sitting between them. The CDR3 sequence is CASSLYLNYGYTF. CDR3 nucleotides: TGTGCCAGCAGTTTATATTTAAACTATGGCTACACCTTC.

The chain combines TRBV28 with TRBJ2-7, with D perhaps matching TRBD2 (8 bases). This CDR3 is 16 amino acids long. Trimming pared 8 bases from V and 6 bases from J, leaving 26 bases between. The germline gives CDR1 MDHEN, CDR2 SYDVKM. This CDR3 reads CASSGTAVAGTGEQYF. As DNA, the CDR3 is TGTGCCAGCTCCGGGACAGCAGTAGCGGGGACCGGCGAGCAGTACTTC.

The CDR3 nucleotides read TGCGCCAGCAGCCAAGAGGGAGGATTCAACACTGAAGCTTTCTTT. Translation gives CASSQEGGFNTEAFF. The chain has TRBV4-1 and TRBJ1-1; D gene ambiguous. V shed 0 bases and J shed 2 bases, with 10 bases lying between them. The CDR3 sequence is 15 residues long. Germline V CDR1 and CDR2: MGHRA, YSYEKL.

This chain joins TRBV5-1 and TRBJ1-1; no firm D call. CDR1 and CDR2 (germline): SGHRS, YFSETQ. Trimming took 7 bases from V and 1 from J, leaving 17 bases between them. The CDR3 loop spans 15 amino acids. The CDR3 spells CASHVTENPNTEAFF. Written as DNA, the CDR3 is TGCGCCAGCCACGTAACGGAGAACCCGAACACTGAAGCTTTCTTT. The full variable domain, in which reference TRBV5-1 and TRBJ1-1 provide the parts outside the CDR3, is KAGVTQTPRYLIKTRGQQVTLSCSPISGHRSVSWYQQTPGQGLQFLFEYFSETQRNKGNFPGRFSGRQFSNSRSEMNVSTLELGDSALYLCASHVTENPNTEAFFGQGTRLTVV.

The V gene is TRBV20-1, the J gene TRBJ2-3; 7 bases match TRBD2. The germline V gene encodes CDR1 DFQATT and CDR2 SNEGSKA (reference sequence). The CDR3 has 14 residues. The junction had 8 bases not matched to a gene; V was cut back by 2 bases and J by 6 bases. The CDR3: CSARHGGSHDTQYF. The DNA of the CDR3 is TGCAGTGCTAGACACGGGGGGTCCCATGATACGCAGTATTTT.

This chain uses TRBV7-3 with TRBJ2-5, with TRBD2 matching over 10 bases. Trimming cost V 3 bases and J 5 bases; bases outside gene matches: 6. CDR3 length: 15 amino acids. Germline V CDR1 and CDR2: SGHTA, FQGTGA. The CDR3 protein is CASSFSGGIPETQYF. CDR3 DNA sequence: TGTGCCAGCAGCTTTAGCGGGGGGATACCCGAGACCCAGTACTTC.

This clonotype was counted only a few times. This chain's CDR3 is CSVAHDRWGEQYF. The DNA of the CDR3 is TGCAGCGTTGCCCACGATAGGTGGGGCGAGCAGTACTTC. This chain connects TRBV29-1 to TRBJ2-7, with D unresolved. This CDR3 is built from 13 residues. Trimming pared 4 bases from V and 6 bases from J, leaving 16 bases between. Germline V gives CDR1 SQVTM, CDR2 ANQGSEA.

The chain has TRBV20-1 and TRBJ1-2; 11 bases line up with TRBD1. The CDR3 sequence is 14 residues long. Germline loops: CDR1 DFQATT, CDR2 SNEGSKA (reference sequence). J was trimmed by 8 bases and V by 5 bases; bases with no gene match: 10. CDR3 loop: CSAPRTGGASGYTF. The CDR3 region has the DNA TGCAGTGCTCCAAGGACAGGGGGCGCGTCAGGCTACACCTTC.

This clonotype was counted many times. The rearrangement uses TRBV29-1 and TRBJ2-2; 9 bases line up with TRBD1. Per the germline V gene, CDR1 is SQVTM and CDR2 is ANQGSEA. V shed 6 bases and J 0 bases; nucleotides not matched to a gene: 5. This CDR3 spans 15 amino acids. This CDR3 reads CSVARQGANTGELFF. Written as DNA, the CDR3 is TGCAGCGTCGCTCGACAGGGGGCGAACACCGGGGAGCTGTTTTTT.

This chain links TRBV15 with TRBJ2-1; 7 bases map to TRBD2. The last part of the DNA fits TRBJ2-7 better; the J call may be wrong. Germline V gene lookup returns CDR1 LNHNV and CDR2 YYDKDF (reference sequence). CDR3 length: 16 residues. CDR3 in DNA: TGTGCCACCAGCAGAGAACGCGGGAGCTCCTACAATGGGCAGTACTTC. Its protein product is CATSRERGSSYNGQYF.

This clonotype was observed a few times. V gene TRBV29-1 combines with J gene TRBJ2-6, with 8 bases fitting TRBD1. Germline assignment: CDR1 SQVTM and CDR2 ANQGSEA. V was pared by 6 bases and J by 2 bases, with 9 bases of the junction left unmatched. The CDR3 runs to 16 residues. The CDR3 region is CSVMDRVRTGANVLTF. The CDR3 DNA is TGCAGCGTGATGGACAGGGTGAGGACTGGGGCCAACGTCCTGACTTTC.

The chain carries TRBV6-1 and TRBJ2-1; 8 bases line up with TRBD1. CDR1 is MNHNS, CDR2 SASEGT, per germline. V shed 7 bases, J shed 1 base, and the junction held 9 bases outside the gene matches. This CDR3 is 16 amino acids long. The CDR3 reads CASKLTGGRSYNEQFF. The CDR3 DNA sequence: TGTGCCAGCAAGCTTACAGGGGGAAGGTCCTACAATGAGCAGTTCTTC.

In its sample, this clonotype was seen many times. V gene TRBV10-3 combines with J gene TRBJ2-1, with 7 bases lining up with TRBD1. The CDR3 is 16 amino acids. V dropped 5 bases and J dropped 2; count of bases not matched to a gene: 9. Germline V gene data show CDR1 as ENHRY and CDR2 as SYGVKD. The CDR3 DNA is TGTGCCATCAGTTTAACCGGGACAGATACCTACAATGAGCAGTTCTTC. Its translation is CAISLTGTDTYNEQFF.